This is a list of T cell receptor beta chains from one sample in a study of human CD8 memory T cell subsets. TCRdb reprocessed the 5' RACE reads, keeping one entry per CDR3 protein, no DNA. This table holds some 12,000 distinct CDR3 sequences. The source material was CD8+ T cells from PBMCs. These receptors all stem from a human donor in good health. CDR3s include the opening cysteine and the closing phenylalanine or tryptophan. Some rows have no size entry. The others give once, few or many, or a class for an expanded clone.

>medium-sized|TRBJ1-1|TRBV6-5|14
CASSYSGANTEAFF
>NA|TRBJ2-1|TRBV12-3/TRBV12-4|13
CASSQGEGNEQFF
>NA|TRBJ2-1|TRBV3-1|16
CASSQARTGIYNEQFF
>NA|TRBJ2-7|TRBV7-8|11
CASSLNYEQYF
>medium-sized|TRBJ2-3|TRBV7-2|17
CASSLGERGTRTDTQYF
>NA|TRBJ2-7|TRBV5-1|12
CASSLFGYEQYF
>NA|TRBJ1-2|TRBV30|13
CAWVDTEGYGYTF
>NA|TRBJ2-7|TRBV5-1|15
CASSAREEVPGEQYF
>NA|TRBJ2-7|TRBV7-9|12
CASGARVGEQYF
>NA|TRBJ2-2|TRBV2|16
CASRGTSGNPPGELFF
>NA|TRBJ2-5|TRBV5-1|14
CASSWVGIQETQYF
>NA|TRBJ2-5|TRBV24-1|16
CATSDHGQGLQETQYF
>NA|TRBJ2-1|TRBV6-1|15
CASSEKGRSYNEQFF